The rows below give T cell receptor beta chains drawn from one sample of a study of blood T cell repertoires in COVID-19. Clones were sequenced by immunoSEQ multiplex PCR, and TCRdb holds only the in-frame ones, with some missing. The data show fewer than 250,000 clones, with 82% seen just once and about 12% held by the top ten. Material: peripheral blood. These receptors were collected from a woman in her thirties or forties with acute or convalescent COVID-19. The CDR3 runs from the conserved cysteine through the conserved F or W. The D gene is left open where the match is weak. Clone size is shown for a subset of rows, as once, few, many or a class of expanded clone.

v_gene	d_gene	abundance	j_gene	CDR3nt	CDR3aa
TRBV30	TRBD2	.	TRBJ2-7	TGTGCCTGGAGCGGGGGGAACGGTAGGGAGCAGTACTTC	CAWSGGNGREQYF
TRBV3-1/TRBV3-2	TRBD1	once	TRBJ2-7	TGTGCCAGCAGCCAAGTGGGGACAGGGGGTTGGGAGCAGTACTTC	CASSQVGTGGWEQYF
TRBV29-1	TRBD1	few	TRBJ1-2	TGCAGCGTTGGGGACAGGTCATGGGGCTACACCTTC	CSVGDRSWGYTF
TRBV19	.	.	TRBJ2-7	TGTGCCAGTAGTACCTCTCGGGGTCCCTACGAGCAGTACTTC	CASSTSRGPYEQYF
TRBV7-2	.	.	TRBJ2-2	TGTGCCAGCAGACTCGCCTCCCAGGGATCCACCGGGGAGCTGTTTTTT	CASRLASQGSTGELFF
TRBV7-2	.	.	TRBJ2-1	TGTGCCAGCAGCTTCAGCGGAACCAATGAGCAGTTCTTC	CASSFSGTNEQFF
TRBV18	TRBD1	.	TRBJ1-3	TGTGCCAGCTCAACCGACAGGGTACCTGGAAACACCATATATTTT	CASSTDRVPGNTIYF
TRBV20-1	.	.	TRBJ2-1	TGCAGTGCTAGTTTGGGCTCCAATGAGCAGTTCTTC	CSASLGSNEQFF
TRBV5-6	TRBD2	.	TRBJ2-7	TGTGCCAGCAGCCCGGCTCCACCGGGACTAGCGGGATCCTACGAGCAGTACTTC	CASSPAPPGLAGSYEQYF
TRBV14	.	.	TRBJ2-2	TGTGCCAGCAGCCCCTTGTATCCCGTGTACGGGGAGCTGTTTTTT	CASSPLYPVYGELFF
TRBV19	.	.	TRBJ2-7	TGTGCCACCCAAGGCAGGGCTCCCTACGAGCAGTACTTC	CATQGRAPYEQYF
TRBV2	TRBD1	.	TRBJ2-3	TGTGCCAGCAGGGGGACAGTTAGTTGGGATACGCAGTATTTT	CASRGTVSWDTQYF
TRBV4-1	.	.	TRBJ1-2	TGCGCCAGCAGCCAGTTAACAGGGACGCGCTACACCTTC	CASSQLTGTRYTF
TRBV12-3/TRBV12-4	.	.	TRBJ2-2	TGTGCCAGCAGTCTCAACACCGGGGAGCTGTTTTTT	CASSLNTGELFF
TRBV6-5	TRBD1	.	TRBJ1-2	TGTGCCAGCAGTTTCACAGGGGGCTATGGCTACACCTTC	CASSFTGGYGYTF
TRBV12-5	.	.	TRBJ2-1	TGTGCTAGTGGTTTGGTACCCCAGGGGAAGAACAATGAGCAGTTCTTC	CASGLVPQGKNNEQFF
TRBV4-2	TRBD1	.	TRBJ1-1	TGTGCCAGCAGCAGAGGGGGCCAGACTGAAGCTTTCTTT	CASSRGGQTEAFF
TRBV7-9	.	.	TRBJ1-1	TGTGCCAGCAGGGAGGACAGTAGGGCGAACACTGAAGCTTTCTTT	CASREDSRANTEAFF
TRBV5-1	.	.	TRBJ2-2	TGCGCCAGCAGCCCTTCGGGAACCGGGGAGCTGTTTTTT	CASSPSGTGELFF
TRBV2	TRBD1	.	TRBJ2-7	TGTGCCAGCAGTGTTTGGACAGGGTACTACGAGCAGTACTTC	CASSVWTGYYEQYF
TRBV2	TRBD2	.	TRBJ2-7	TGTGCCAGCAGTGTCGGGAGGGCTTCAGACGAGCAGTACTTT	CASSVGRASDEQYF
TRBV19	TRBD2	few	TRBJ2-7	TGTGCCAGTAGTATGGGGCGGGAGGATAAAAACGAGCAGTACTTC	CASSMGREDKNEQYF
TRBV5-1	TRBD2	.	TRBJ2-1	TGCGCCAGCAGCCCGGCCCGTGGAATAGCGGGGGGTGGCAATGAGCAGTTCTTC	CASSPARGIAGGGNEQFF
TRBV5-6	.	.	TRBJ2-3	TGTGCCACCCGGGACTGGTCCACAGATACGCAGTATTTT	CATRDWSTDTQYF
TRBV10-1	.	.	TRBJ2-2	TGCGCCAGCAGTGACGGGACATCGAACACCGGGGAGCTGTTTTTT	CASSDGTSNTGELFF
TRBV27	.	.	TRBJ1-1	TGTGCCAGTAGTTCCAGGGTATTGAACACTGAAGCTTTCTTT	CASSSRVLNTEAFF
TRBV11-3	TRBD2	.	TRBJ2-1	TGTGCCAGCAGCTTAGCGGGAGGGAATCCGGCCAATGGGCAGTTCTTC	CASSLAGGNPANGQFF
TRBV4-3	.	few	TRBJ2-7	TGCGCCAGCAGCCAAGGGTTAGGGGGTGGTTGGGACGAGCAGTACTTC	CASSQGLGGGWDEQYF
TRBV6-5	.	.	TRBJ2-7	TGTGCCAGCAGTTACCGGGGAACAGCCGAGCAGTACTTC	CASSYRGTAEQYF
TRBV4-1	.	.	TRBJ1-5	TGCGCCAGCAGCCAAGATGAACAACCATATCAGCCCCAGCATTTT	CASSQDEQPYQPQHF
TRBV7-2	.	.	TRBJ1-6	TGTGCCAGCAGCGCGGGGACTACTTCCCCGTATAATTCACCCCTCCACTTT	CASSAGTTSPYNSPLHF
TRBV27	TRBD1	.	TRBJ2-5	TGTGCCAGCAGTTCCGGACAGGACCACGAAAAGACCCAGTACTTC	CASSSGQDHEKTQYF
TRBV30	.	.	TRBJ2-7	TGTGCCTGGAGTGAAGGGGCCCGGCGGTCCTACGAGCAGTACTTC	CAWSEGARRSYEQYF
TRBV11-1	.	.	TRBJ1-2	TGTGCCAGCAGCTTAGAAGGGGCACAGGGCAACTATGGCTACACCTTC	CASSLEGAQGNYGYTF
TRBV2	TRBD2	.	TRBJ2-7	TGTGCCAGCAGGAACGCTAGCGGGCTCTCCTACGAGCAGTACTTC	CASRNASGLSYEQYF
TRBV6-2/TRBV6-3	.	.	TRBJ2-7	TGTGCCAGCAGTTACTCGTCAACGGGTACGTACGAGCAGTACTTC	CASSYSSTGTYEQYF
TRBV7-9	.	.	TRBJ1-2	TGTGCCAGCAGCTCGTCCTTCCCGGACAGCAACTATGGCTACACCTTC	CASSSSFPDSNYGYTF
TRBV5-4	.	.	TRBJ2-7	TGTGCCAGCCTGGGCCGCAACGATGACGAGCAGTACTTC	CASLGRNDDEQYF
TRBV12-3/TRBV12-4	TRBD1	.	TRBJ1-2	TGTGCCAGCAGTTTAGGGACAGGCTACGGCTACACCTTC	CASSLGTGYGYTF
TRBV27	.	.	TRBJ1-2	TGTGCCAGCAGTTTATTGGCCCCCTTTATGGGTGACCGCGGATATGGCTACACCTTC	CASSLLAPFMGDRGYGYTF
TRBV19	.	few	TRBJ2-3	TGTGCCAGTAGTTGGCGGCAGGGCTCAGATACGCAGTATTTT	CASSWRQGSDTQYF
TRBV19	.	.	TRBJ1-6	TGTGCCAGTAGTACACCTACTTCACCCCTCCACTTT	CASSTPTSPLHF
TRBV6-4	.	.	TRBJ2-3	TGTGCCAGCAGTAGCGGTCCCACAGATACGCAGTATTTT	CASSSGPTDTQYF
TRBV7-9	.	.	TRBJ1-6	TGTGCCAGCAGCTTAGAAGTCAGTCTTGGGGGAGGTTCACCCCTCCACTTT	CASSLEVSLGGGSPLHF
TRBV29-1	TRBD1	once	TRBJ2-2	TGCAGCGTTGGGACTGGGGACAGGGCCGGGGAGCTGTTTTTT	CSVGTGDRAGELFF
TRBV3-1/TRBV3-2	TRBD2	.	TRBJ2-7	TGTGCCAGCAGCTTTGCTTCTAGCGGACGCCACTACGAGCAGTACTTC	CASSFASSGRHYEQYF
TRBV4-1	.	.	TRBJ1-5	TGCGCCAGCAGCCAAGTGTTCGGGGAAGGTCAGCCCCAGCATTTT	CASSQVFGEGQPQHF
TRBV2	TRBD1	few	TRBJ1-4	TGTGCCAGCAGTGGGACAGGGACAGAAAAACTGTTTTTT	CASSGTGTEKLFF
TRBV27	.	.	TRBJ1-2	TGTGCCAGCAGGGGAACAGGGACTGGCTACACCTTC	CASRGTGTGYTF
TRBV27	TRBD1	.	TRBJ1-3	TGTGCCAGCAAACCTACACAGGGGTTCGGAAACACCATATATTTT	CASKPTQGFGNTIYF
TRBV25-1	.	.	TRBJ1-4	TGTGCCAGCGGGGGGACAAAACTGTTTTTT	CASGGTKLFF
TRBV6-2/TRBV6-3	.	.	TRBJ2-1	TGTGCCAGCAGTTACTCGACAAGCCCCCCCAATGAGCAGTTCTTC	CASSYSTSPPNEQFF
TRBV6-6	.	.	TRBJ2-2	TGTGCCAGCAGTAAAACGACTGCGAACACCGGGGAGCTGTTTTTT	CASSKTTANTGELFF
TRBV5-1	.	.	TRBJ2-3	TGCGCCAGCAGCACCCCCCCGGGATATACGCAGTATTTT	CASSTPPGYTQYF
TRBV3-1/TRBV3-2	.	.	TRBJ2-1	TGTGCCAGCAGCCAAGAATGGACAAACGACAATGAGCAGTTCTTC	CASSQEWTNDNEQFF
TRBV2	TRBD1	.	TRBJ1-2	TGTGCCAGCAGTGAACGGACAGGGGGCGACGGGGGCTACACCTTC	CASSERTGGDGGYTF
TRBV18	.	.	TRBJ1-3	TGTGCCAGCTCACCACCGAGGCAGACCTCTGGAAACACCATATATTTT	CASSPPRQTSGNTIYF